The present T cell receptor beta chain was sequenced within a study of T cells in pancreatic ductal adenocarcinoma (dated by TCRdb to the late 2010s). Study-wide context: To learn about the adaptive T-cell response arising naturally, investigators profiled where tumor-infiltrating CD8+ T cells, together with suppressive cells, were located within resected pancreatic ductal adenocarcinoma, how abundant they were, and what qualities they showed. Findings and caveats that apply to the study as a whole: T-cell clonality showed no significant difference between tumor and blood, with a mean clonality of roughly 0.12 in tumors and approximately 0.072 in blood. Tumor versus blood clonality comparisons may be biased because tumors are enriched in CD45RO+ effector rather than naive T cells, biasing toward lower diversity. Blood samples had more total productive templates and about 8-fold more unique clonotypes than tumor samples. Since most pancreatic cancer patients present with inoperable disease, the resected cohort was skewed toward the minority of patients who had early-stage disease.

Concerning this clone itself: Its antigen specificity is not known. No base-level quality is on record; no much larger clone is a single base apart.

Its CDR3 holds 14 amino acids, cysteine through phenylalanine. Only the CDR3 region is kept as DNA, spanning 42 bases read in frame from base 1. CDR1 and CDR2 are read off the germline V gene as SGHVS and FQNEAQ. V ends up 1 base short and J 5 bases short, with an unmatched junction base count of 4. The immunoSEQ hsTCRB kit was used to amplify TCR beta CDR3 regions from genomic DNA. An Illumina HiSeq system was used to carry out high-throughput TRB CDR3 sequencing. The original pipeline was this. The immunoSEQ software was used to analyze the sequencing reads, and any nonproductive sequences containing premature stops or frame-shifts were left out. Clonality of the repertoire was calculated as one minus the Shannon entropy normalized by log2 of the number of unique productive sequences. TCRdb retrieved this table from immuneACCESS and kept in-frame rearrangements only. Not all clones are present; in checked studies, unresolved V genes account for under half, and no reason is known for the remainder. The DNA gave D and trimming, while V, J and clone size come from that table. This sample lists over 100,000 clones; 90% to 95% were detected once. Clones ranked in the top ten supply roughly 3.1% of the sample.

Selected pancreatic ductal adenocarcinoma patients had undergone surgery without neoadjuvant therapy. Peripheral blood was collected in heparin tubes, and PBMCs were isolated by histopaque density gradient and cryopreserved in roughly 9.5% DMSO. Using the DNeasy Blood and Tissue Kit with Proteinase K and RNase treatment, genomic DNA was extracted from six or seven PBMC and roughly nine flash-frozen tumor specimens. The TCR comes from a human donor with pancreatic ductal adenocarcinoma. Sequencing was carried out using PBMCs. The rearranged chain carries TRBV7-8 and TRBJ2-7; TRBD1 agrees with 8 junctional bases. The CDR3 amino acid sequence is: CASSLDRGVNEQYF. The DNA is as follows: TGTGCCAGCAGCTTAGACAGGGGGGTTAACGAGCAGTACTTC.